This TCR beta chain was captured in a study of cytomegalovirus exposure and HLA in healthy donors. This clone was picked up one time. The CDR3 spans 16 residues. Trimming stripped 3 bases from V and 0 bases from J, with 9 bases between. Per the germline V gene, CDR1 is LNHDA and CDR2 is SQIVND (reference sequence). Both 60 Vbeta primers and 13 Jbeta primers went into the PCR. TCRdb keeps only in-frame clones here, not all; method: immunoSEQ multiplex PCR. There are approximately 180,000 clones in the sample; under 90% occur only once, and approximately 6.7% lies in the top ten. Sample: PBMCs. This sequence originates from a man aged 25-45 years in good health and CMV-seropositive. V and J are TRBV19 and TRBJ2-6; no clear D gene. CDR3: CASSIEDVSGANVLTF. Written as DNA, the CDR3 is TGTGCCAGTAGTATTGAGGATGTCTCTGGGGCCAACGTCCTGACTTTC. Variable domain in full (rest from reference TRBV19 and TRBJ2-6): DGGITQSPKYLFRKEGQNVTLSCEQNLNHDAMYWYRQDPGQGLRLIYYSQIVNDFQKGDIAEGYSVSREKKESFPLTVTSAQKNPTAFYLCASSIEDVSGANVLTFGAGSRLTVL.